The TCR beta chain under discussion was sequenced for a study of T-cell reconstitution after alpha-beta-depleted transplantation in children. Germline CDR1 is MNHNS and CDR2 is SASEGT. This CDR3 is built from 17 residues. V was clipped by 4 bases and J by 7 bases; unmatched bases: 10. Unique molecular identifiers were used in preparing the TCRbeta library. One entry per CDR3 protein, called by TCRdb with MiXCR from the PCR reads. The data hold around 500,000 distinct CDR3 sequences, with 9.5% to 15% observed a single time. The chain is built from TRBV6-1 and TRBJ1-4; 12 nucleotides align to TRBD1. The sample in question was PBMCs from the stem cell graft donor, obtained from the stem cell graft. The TCR was taken from a human donor who donated a stem cell graft to a child with combined immunodeficiency. CDR3 loop: CASSATGTGGVGEKLFF. The CDR3 DNA reads as TGTGCCAGCAGTGCAACCGGGACAGGGGGCGTCGGTGAAAAACTGTTTTTT.